A selection of T cell receptor beta chains follows, all from one sample in a study of T cell clonotyping in hematopoietic cell transplantation. Assay: immunoSEQ multiplex PCR; the TCRdb copy retains only in-frame clones and omits some. Of about 6,800 clones in the sample, roughly 98% are singletons; the top ten hold just under 0.65%. The sequencing here drew on PBMCs, taken 30 days after allogeneic stem cell transplant. All receptors derive from a male patient aged 55-69 years who had an allogeneic stem cell transplant from a related donor, so the T cells may come from the graft donor. Some clones in this sample may be carry-over from other donors' samples. The CDR3 runs from the conserved cysteine through the conserved F or W. D genes are given only for firm matches. Clone size is stated in some rows and not others, as once, few, many or a class when expanded.

v_gene	d_gene	j_gene	abundance	CDR3aa	CDR3nt
TRBV19	TRBD1	TRBJ1-2	-	CASSNPTTGDYGYTF	TGTGCCAGTAGTAACCCGACGACAGGGGACTATGGCTACACCTTC
TRBV7-8	-	TRBJ2-1	-	CASSLDGTSTYNEQFF	TGTGCCAGCAGCTTGGACGGAACCTCCACCTACAATGAGCAGTTCTTC
TRBV11-3	-	TRBJ1-2	-	CASSLDDRGGYTF	TGTGCCAGCAGCTTAGACGATAGGGGTGGCTACACCTTC
TRBV5-4	TRBD1	TRBJ2-1	-	CASSSRGRDEQFF	TGTGCCAGCAGCTCTAGGGGGCGGGATGAGCAGTTCTTC
TRBV7-6	-	TRBJ2-3	once	CASSLGLSDTQYF	TGTGCCAGCAGCCTCGGACTGAGCGATACGCAGTATTTT
TRBV14	-	TRBJ1-2	-	CASSQDRFGYTF	TGTGCCAGCAGCCAAGATCGGTTTGGCTACACCTTC
TRBV2	-	TRBJ1-2	-	CASKVMRFDGYTF	TGTGCCAGCAAGGTCATGAGGTTTGATGGCTACACCTTC
TRBV6-5	-	TRBJ1-5	-	CASRRSIAQPQHF	TGTGCCAGCAGGCGCTCGATCGCTCAGCCCCAGCATTTT
TRBV19	-	TRBJ1-5	-	CASRLGRGQDWGGPQHF	TGTGCCAGTAGATTAGGAAGGGGCCAGGATTGGGGAGGGCCCCAGCATTTT
TRBV28	TRBD1	TRBJ1-5	-	CASSPQTGSNQPQHF	TGTGCCAGCAGCCCCCAGACAGGGAGCAATCAGCCCCAGCATTTT
TRBV7-9	-	TRBJ2-2	-	CASSHNTGELFF	TGTGCCAGCAGCCACAATACCGGGGAGCTGTTTTTT
TRBV6-6	TRBD2	TRBJ2-1	-	CASSRLAGGDNEQFF	TGTGCCAGCAGTAGACTAGCGGGGGGGGACAATGAGCAGTTCTTC
TRBV2	TRBD2	TRBJ2-1	-	CASKSGGNNEQFF	TGTGCCAGCAAGAGCGGGGGAAACAATGAGCAGTTCTTC
TRBV19	TRBD2	TRBJ2-7	-	CASSRRGVPYEQYF	TGTGCCAGTAGTCGGCGGGGGGTACCCTACGAGCAGTACTTC
TRBV5-1	TRBD1	TRBJ1-3	-	CASSLGQGGYGNTIYF	TGCGCCAGCAGCTTGGGACAGGGTGGATACGGAAACACCATATATTTT
TRBV5-1	TRBD1	TRBJ1-2	-	CASSATGEGAWGYTF	TGCGCCAGCAGCGCCACCGGTGAGGGGGCATGGGGCTACACCTTC
TRBV6-4	-	TRBJ1-6	once	CASSDSSHWNSPLHF	TGTGCCAGCAGTGACTCGAGTCATTGGAATTCACCCCTCCACTTT
TRBV7-8	TRBD1	TRBJ2-1	-	CASSQNPGQATNEQFF	TGTGCCAGCAGCCAAAATCCGGGACAGGCCACCAATGAGCAGTTCTTC
TRBV19	-	TRBJ1-1	-	CASKGRVNTEAFF	TGTGCCAGTAAGGGCAGGGTGAACACTGAAGCTTTCTTT
TRBV4-2	TRBD2	TRBJ2-2	-	CASSSIGTSGVNTGELFF	TGTGCCAGCAGCTCCATCGGGACTAGCGGGGTGAACACCGGGGAGCTGTTTTTT
TRBV9	-	TRBJ2-1	-	CASSVNQDGKTARVYEQFF	TGTGCCAGCAGCGTAAACCAGGACGGAAAGACAGCGCGGGTCTATGAGCAGTTCTTC
TRBV5-1	-	TRBJ1-1	-	CASSNPGPTEAFF	TGCGCCAGCAGCAATCCGGGGCCCACTGAAGCTTTCTTT
TRBV7-2	-	TRBJ2-7	-	CASSLEDVYEQYF	TGTGCCAGCAGCTTAGAGGATGTCTACGAGCAGTACTTC
TRBV4-3	-	TRBJ2-1	-	CASSQPQGRLAIHNEQFF	TGCGCCAGCAGCCAACCCCAGGGGCGGCTAGCGATCCACAATGAGCAGTTCTTC
TRBV28	-	TRBJ2-1	-	CASGNRDRFF	TGTGCCAGTGGGAATAGGGACCGGTTCTTC
TRBV19	TRBD2	TRBJ2-3	-	CASSPERGTRTDTQYF	TGTGCCAGTAGCCCTGAGCGGGGGACCCGCACAGATACGCAGTATTTT
TRBV6-5	-	TRBJ2-7	-	CASSYSFALNAYEQYF	TGTGCCAGCAGTTACTCGTTTGCACTGAACGCCTACGAGCAGTACTTC
TRBV19	-	TRBJ2-2	-	CASSPTANTGELFF	TGTGCCAGTAGTCCGACTGCGAACACCGGGGAGCTGTTTTTT
TRBV4-3	-	TRBJ2-7	once	CASSPTLGSEQYF	TGCGCCAGCAGCCCGACTTTAGGGAGCGAGCAGTACTTC
TRBV29-1	TRBD1	TRBJ1-2	-	CSYLPGQGGGYTF	TGCAGCTACCTTCCGGGACAGGGAGGCGGCTACACCTTC
TRBV10-3	-	TRBJ1-4	-	CAIGTDTNEKLFF	TGTGCCATCGGAACAGACACTAATGAAAAACTGTTTTTT
TRBV30	-	TRBJ1-1	-	CAWSKVGATEAFF	TGTGCCTGGAGTAAAGTTGGGGCCACTGAAGCTTTCTTT
TRBV10-1	TRBD1	TRBJ1-5	-	CASNAGTGGCQPQHF	TGCGCCAGCAACGCCGGGACAGGGGGCTGTCAGCCCCAGCATTTT
TRBV6-1	-	TRBJ1-5	-	CASKVAGKNNQPQHF	TGTGCCAGCAAGGTAGCGGGGAAAAACAATCAGCCCCAGCATTTT
TRBV5-1	-	TRBJ2-6	-	CASSLQGYGSSGANVLTF	TGCGCCAGCAGCCTCCAAGGGTACGGGAGCTCTGGGGCCAACGTCCTGACTTTC
TRBV19	-	TRBJ1-6	once	CASTTLLYNSPLHF	TGTGCCAGTACCACACTTCTTTATAATTCACCCCTCCACTTT
TRBV9	TRBD2	TRBJ2-2	once	CASSVAPSGVPGELFF	TGTGCCAGCAGCGTAGCTCCTAGCGGGGTTCCCGGGGAGCTGTTTTTT
TRBV15	TRBD1	TRBJ1-2	-	CATSRDPGQGDGYTF	TGTGCCACCAGCAGAGATCCGGGACAGGGTGATGGCTACACCTTC
TRBV19	-	TRBJ1-1	-	CASSGTGVYTEAFF	TGTGCCAGTAGCGGAACGGGAGTATACACTGAAGCTTTCTTT
TRBV10-3	-	TRBJ1-5	-	CAIRDKINQPQHF	TGTGCCATCAGAGACAAGATTAATCAGCCCCAGCATTTT
TRBV28	-	TRBJ1-1	-	CASRTALEAFF	TGTGCCAGCAGGACCGCATTGGAAGCTTTCTTT